These 22 T cell receptor beta chains were sequenced from one sample in a study of T cells in Graves' hyperthyroidism and ophthalmopathy. Amplification of TCR beta CDR3 regions used RNA as the template. An initial round of RT-PCR targeting the TCR CDR3 relied on the HTBI primer set. TCRdb processed the multiplex PCR reads anew with MiXCR; each CDR3 protein has one entry. The sample contains under 250,000 distinct CDR3 sequences, more than 20% of which appear only once. The sample consisted of blood. The receptors shown here come from a woman between 40 and 55 years old with Graves' ophthalmopathy.

The J gene is TRBJ1-5, the V gene TRBV2; D possibly corresponds to TRBD1 (6 bases). This CDR3 spans 15 amino acids. The germline V and J ends were trimmed by 2 bases and 6 bases, with 14 bases remaining between them. Germline CDR1 and CDR2: SNHLY and FYNNEI. The CDR3 bases are TGTGCCAGCAGTGAACCCGGACAGACAACTCAGCCCCAGCATTTT. Protein: CASSEPGQTTQPQHF.

This clonotype came up many times. The chain joins TRBV6-1 to TRBJ2-4; 16 bases agree with TRBD2. Trimming removed 6 bases from V and 6 bases from J; junction bases left unmatched: 8. This CDR3 is built from 17 residues. Germline V gene lookup returns CDR1 MNHNS and CDR2 SASEGT. The DNA for the CDR3 is TGTGCCAGCAGCTCTGGGACTAGCGGGAGGGCCGGAAACATTCAGTACTTC. This translates into CASSSGTSGRAGNIQYF.

This clonotype showed up many times. The V and J genes are TRBV2 and TRBJ1-1; 9 positions match TRBD1. Germline CDR1 SNHLY, CDR2 FYNNEI. With V trimmed by 6 bases and J by 0 bases, 11 bases remained unmatched. This CDR3 contains 17 residues. The CDR3 here is CASSEQGAGVMNTEAFF. CDR3 nucleotides: TGTGCCAGCAGCGAACAGGGGGCGGGGGTAATGAACACTGAAGCTTTCTTT.

This clonotype was counted ten times or more. V and J are TRBV12-3 or TRBV12-4 and TRBJ2-1; 7 nucleotides agree with TRBD2. The trim removed 3 bases at V and 0 bases at J, leaving 2 bases unmatched. This CDR3 is built from 15 residues. The CDR3 DNA is TGTGCCAGCAGTTTGAGGGAGGGCTCCTACAATGAGCAGTTCTTC. Protein product: CASSLREGSYNEQFF.

This clonotype came up many times. The CDR3, as DNA: TGTGCCAGCAGCCGTAGACAGGGCGGAGGCTACACCTTC. This translates into CASSRRQGGGYTF. The V gene is TRBV7-2, the J gene TRBJ1-2, with TRBD1 identical over 7 bases. Trimming removed 5 bases from V and 8 bases from J; junction bases left unmatched: 8. CDR3 length: 13 residues. Germline V gene data show CDR1 as SGHTA and CDR2 as FQGNSA.

This clonotype was found a few times. The junction shows a germline mismatch at one end, possibly a read error. This chain links TRBV28 with TRBJ2-7; TRBD2 matches 7 bases. Germline values: CDR1 MDHEN, CDR2 SYDVKM. The CDR3 sequence is 14 residues long. The CDR3 DNA reads as TGTGCCAGCAAACAGGTGGCGCGGGACTACGAGCAGTCCTTC. Protein product: CASKQVARDYEQSF.

At least ten counts were recorded for this clonotype. The J gene is TRBJ1-2, the V gene TRBV7-9, with D possibly being TRBD1 (6 bases). CDR3 size: 15 residues. Deletions cut 1 base from V and 2 bases from J, with 11 bases between. Germline loops: CDR1 SEHNR, CDR2 FQNEAQ (reference sequence). CDR3 sequence (DNA): TGTGCCAGCAGCTTAGACGGACAGACAAACTATGGCTACACCTTC. This sequence encodes CASSLDGQTNYGYTF.

The chain links TRBV27 to TRBJ1-1; no definite D call. The germline gives CDR1 MNHEY, CDR2 SMNVEV (reference sequence). Trimming took 4 bases from V and 3 from J, leaving 12 bases between them. The CDR3 is made up of 14 amino acids. CDR3 in DNA: TGTGCCAGCAGTTCGCGGCTAAGGGACACTGAAGCTTTCTTT. Its protein product is CASSSRLRDTEAFF.

This sequence joins TRBV6-5 and TRBJ2-7, with D perhaps matching TRBD2 (5 bases). V was shortened by 0 bases and J by 7 bases, with 22 bases between the two germline ends. Germline assignment: CDR1 MNHEY and CDR2 SVGAGI. The CDR3 runs 17 residues. CDR3 nucleotide sequence: TGTGCCAGCAGTTACTCAGGGAGCCAGAAGAACACCGGGGAGCAGTACTTC. Protein: CASSYSGSQKNTGEQYF.

This clonotype appeared many times. J is TRBJ2-2 and V is TRBV6-1; 7 bases fit TRBD1. The CDR3 is 13 residues long. With 7 bases clipped from V and 5 bases from J, the junction kept 4 bases outside the gene matches. CDR1 and CDR2 from the germline V gene are MNHNS and SASEGT. CDR3 coding DNA: TGTGCCAGCAAGACAGGGCGGACCGGGGAGCTGTTTTTT. Amino acid sequence: CASKTGRTGELFF.

In regard to this clonotype: At one of its ends the junction is not consistent with the germline gene, which may arise from a read error. The chain uses TRBV30 and TRBJ1-1; unclear D gene. This CDR3 contains 12 residues. From germline, CDR1 is GTSNPN and CDR2 SVGIG (reference sequence). DNA for the CDR3: TGTGCCTGGAATGTAGGACGGACTGAAGCTTCCTTT. This sequence encodes CAWNVGRTEASF. Complete variable domain (other parts from reference TRBV30 and TRBJ1-1): SQTIHQWPATLVQPVGSPLSLECTVEGTSNPNLYWYRQAAGRGLQLLFYSVGIGQISSEVPQNLSASRPQDRQFILSSKKLLLSDSGFYLCAWNVGRTEASFGQGTRLTVV.

The rearrangement joins TRBV4-1 to TRBJ2-5, with 7 bases identical to TRBD1. Per germline, CDR1 MGHRA and CDR2 YSYEKL. The CDR3 extends over 16 amino acids. J was trimmed by 5 bases and V by 1 base; bases with no gene match: 10. As DNA, the CDR3 is TGCGCCAGCAGCCAAGGCACGGGAAGGGGGCTCGAGACCCAGTACTTC. It specifies CASSQGTGRGLETQYF.

This clonotype showed up many times. The V and J genes are TRBV5-1 and TRBJ2-7; 11 bases agree with TRBD1. This CDR3 region has 16 residues. The V gene end was trimmed by 4 bases and the J gene end by 2 bases; junction bases not matched to a gene: 8. Germline V gene sequence: CDR1 SGHRS, CDR2 YFSETQ. The CDR3: CASSTRTGGLTYEQYF. Written as DNA, the CDR3 is TGCGCCAGCAGCACACGGACAGGGGGCCTTACCTACGAGCAGTACTTC.

The genes are TRBV2 and TRBJ1-1; 8 bases agree with TRBD1. This CDR3 spans 15 amino acids. In germline, CDR1 is SNHLY, CDR2 FYNNEI. J lost 6 bases, V lost 5 bases, and 11 bases had no gene match. CDR3 bases: TGTGCCAGCAGTTCCGGGACAGGCCCCTACGCTGAAGCTTTCTTT. This gives the protein CASSSGTGPYAEAFF.

This clonotype was seen repeatedly, ten times or more. The chain links TRBV5-1 to TRBJ2-2, with 11 bases that match TRBD1. Germline V gene lookup returns CDR1 SGHRS and CDR2 YFSETQ. Trimming took 1 base from V and 4 from J; bases not matched to a gene: 9. The CDR3 has 18 residues. CDR3 nucleotide sequence: TGCGCCAGCAGCTTGACGTATACCGGGACAGGGGGCACCGGGGAGCTGTTTTTT. It encodes CASSLTYTGTGGTGELFF.

This clonotype was seen repeatedly, ten times or more. The chain is built from TRBV12-3 or TRBV12-4 and TRBJ2-4, with a possible D match to TRBD1 (7 bases). The CDR3 spans 13 residues. The V end lost 3 bases, the J end lost 8 bases, and 11 bases lay between the germline ends. The CDR3 DNA reads as TGTGCCAGCAGTTTTCGCAGGGGGGACATTCAGTACTTC. This gives the protein CASSFRRGDIQYF.

In its sample, this clonotype was seen many times. The gene calls are TRBV7-9 and TRBJ2-7; D is ambiguous. The CDR3 runs to 14 residues. Trimming stripped 1 base from V and 0 bases from J, with 7 bases between. The germline CDR1 and CDR2 sequences are SEHNR and FQNEAQ (reference sequence). The DNA of the CDR3 is TGTGCCAGCAGCTTAGATGGGAACTCCTACGAGCAGTACTTC. Translating it yields CASSLDGNSYEQYF.

At least ten counts were recorded for this clonotype. The V gene is TRBV5-1, the J gene TRBJ2-7; perhaps TRBD2 as D (5 bases). Deletions cut 3 bases from V and 3 bases from J, with 7 bases between. Germline V lookup: CDR1 SGHRS, CDR2 YFSETQ. The CDR3 runs 12 residues. CDR3 bases: TGCGCCAGCAGCTCGGCGGGCTACGAGCAGTACTTC. This gives the protein CASSSAGYEQYF.

The chain joins TRBV12-3 or TRBV12-4 to TRBJ1-1; the D is unclear. The CDR3 loop spans 14 amino acids. Trimming pared 1 base from V and 4 bases from J, leaving 10 bases between. This CDR3 is CASSLVEPGTEAFF. The CDR3 DNA follows: TGTGCCAGCAGTTTAGTGGAGCCAGGCACTGAAGCTTTCTTT.

At least ten counts were recorded for this clonotype. The J gene is TRBJ2-7, the V gene TRBV3-1; D gene ambiguous. Germline CDR1 and CDR2: LGHDT and YNNKEL (reference sequence). V lost 4 bases to trimming and J lost 1 base, with 8 bases between them. This CDR3 is built from 13 residues. CDR3 DNA: TGTGCCAGCAGCCGGCGGATGTCCTACGAGCAGTACTTC. It specifies CASSRRMSYEQYF.

This clonotype has at least ten counts. This rearrangement joins TRBV19 to TRBJ1-2; tentative D call: TRBD1 (5 bases). This CDR3 is built from 11 residues. Germline-derived CDR1 and CDR2 are LNHDA and SQIVND (reference sequence). Trimming took off 4 bases at V and 6 bases at J, with 6 bases between the two ends. CDR3 in DNA: TGTGCCAGTAGTACAGGGAATGGCTACACCTTC. Translated, it gives CASSTGNGYTF.

Ten or more counts support this clonotype. The chain recombines TRBV6-5 with TRBJ2-7, with D maybe TRBD1 (5 bases). This CDR3 spans 12 amino acids. Germline CDR1 MNHEY, CDR2 SVGAGI. With 2 bases removed from V and 5 bases from J, the gap between germline ends came to 7 bases. CDR3 region: CASSYEGDEQYF. The CDR3 bases are TGTGCCAGCAGTTACGAAGGGGACGAGCAGTACTTC.